This entry features one T cell receptor (beta chain) sequence. The source of the sample is a study of blood T cell repertoires in COVID-19. Per the authors' pipeline: Nucleated cell counts were estimated from reference gene primer amplification. Profiled with immunoSEQ multiplex PCR; TCRdb holds only in-frame clones, not every one. V, J and clone size were drawn from that table, and D and trimming were deduced from the DNA. The top ten clones hold 1.5% to 2.5% of a sample with roughly 340,000 clones, over 75% of them seen once. V lost 10 bases and J 1 base, leaving 11 bases between the germline ends. The CDR3 runs 12 residues. Per the germline V gene, CDR1 is SGHNT and CDR2 is YYREEE (reference sequence).

Input material: PBMCs or T cells enriched from blood (not recorded which). The rearrangement uses TRBV5-4 and TRBJ1-1, with a possible D match to TRBD1 (5 bases). The sequence was obtained from a man in his forties in a cohort exposed to, infected with or recovered from COVID-19 (not recorded which). CDR3 bases: TGTGCCTGCGGGGCGTCGAACACTGAAGCTTTCTTT. Translated: CACGASNTEAFF.